A selection of T cell receptor beta chains follows, all from one sample in a study of human thymus T cells. Using immunoSEQ multiplex PCR, the repertoire was profiled, and TCRdb retains in-frame clones only, with some absent. The sample holds around 70,000 clones; about 95% are singletons and the top ten take 0.03% to 0.035%. What was sequenced was thymus tissue. The receptors come from a girl under two years old with a congenital heart defect but otherwise immunologically healthy. The CDR3 runs from the conserved cysteine through the conserved F or W. D genes are given only for firm matches. Not every row has a clone size; where given, it reads once, few, many or a size class.

V,D,J,size,CDR3,DNA
TRBV7-3,-,TRBJ2-3,-,CASSLEEGRTDTQYF,TGTGCCAGCAGCCTAGAGGAGGGACGAACAGATACGCAGTATTTT
TRBV7-2,-,TRBJ2-2,-,CASSLVGGNTGELFF,TGTGCCAGCAGCTTAGTTGGGGGGAACACCGGGGAGCTGTTTTTT
TRBV19,-,TRBJ1-2,-,CASTPISEGHYGYTF,TGTGCCAGTACCCCTATAAGTGAAGGGCACTATGGCTACACCTTC
TRBV19,TRBD2,TRBJ2-3,-,CASRGGTSGRESTDTQYF,TGTGCCAGTAGAGGAGGGACTAGCGGGAGGGAAAGCACAGATACGCAGTATTTT
TRBV10-2,TRBD2,TRBJ2-7,-,CASHDLKTSAYEQYF,TGCGCCAGCCACGACCTGAAGACTAGCGCCTACGAGCAGTACTTC
TRBV2,TRBD2,TRBJ2-1,-,CASRFPLSGRAREQFF,TGTGCCAGCAGGTTCCCTCTTAGCGGGAGGGCCCGTGAGCAGTTCTTC
TRBV5-4,-,TRBJ1-1,-,CASSFPGPSENTEAFF,TGTGCCAGCAGCTTCCCGGGACCCAGCGAGAACACTGAAGCTTTCTTT
TRBV7-2,TRBD2,TRBJ2-3,-,CASSLGTSGTDTQYF,TGTGCCAGCAGCTTAGGGACTAGCGGGACAGATACGCAGTATTTT
TRBV28,TRBD1,TRBJ2-7,-,CASIPPGQGPYEQYF,TGTGCCAGCATCCCCCCGGGACAGGGACCCTACGAGCAGTACTTC
TRBV25-1,TRBD1,TRBJ2-7,-,CASSESRDRVRYEQYF,TGTGCCAGCAGTGAATCTAGGGACAGGGTTCGATACGAGCAGTACTTC
TRBV9,-,TRBJ1-2,-,CASSVPDSGLEGRYGYTF,TGTGCCAGCAGCGTACCGGACAGCGGGTTGGAAGGTCGCTATGGCTACACCTTC
TRBV11-2,TRBD2,TRBJ2-3,-,CASSLAGGRTSTDTQYF,TGTGCCAGCAGCTTAGCGGGAGGGAGAACTAGCACAGATACGCAGTATTTT
TRBV30,-,TRBJ2-1,once,CAWSVVPRIINYEQFF,TGTGCCTGGAGTGTAGTCCCTAGAATAATTAACTATGAGCAGTTCTTC
TRBV19,-,TRBJ1-3,-,CASSRGPCSGNTIYF,TGTGCCAGTAGTAGGGGTCCCTGCTCTGGAAACACCATATATTTT
TRBV18,TRBD1,TRBJ2-4,-,CASSPDRPQYNGHKNIQYF,TGTGCCAGCTCACCGGACAGGCCCCAATACAACGGCCACAAAAACATTCAGTACTTC
TRBV15,TRBD2,TRBJ2-1,-,CATSPGLAANEQFF,TGTGCCACCAGCCCGGGACTAGCGGCCAATGAGCAGTTCTTC
TRBV6-4,-,TRBJ2-1,-,CASSDGPSRFF,TGTGCCAGCAGTGACGGCCCGAGCAGGTTCTTC
TRBV5-4,-,TRBJ2-3,-,CASSLALAASTDTQYF,TGTGCCAGCAGCTTGGCGTTGGCAGCTAGCACAGATACGCAGTATTTT
TRBV7-7,TRBD1,TRBJ2-3,-,CASSLTGQGKDTQYF,TGTGCTAGCAGCTTGACGGGACAGGGGAAGGATACGCAGTATTTT
TRBV30,-,TRBJ1-1,few,CAWSVMVRGNTEAFF,TGTGCCTGGAGTGTAATGGTCAGGGGGAACACTGAAGCTTTCTTT
TRBV7-9,TRBD2,TRBJ2-1,-,CASSGFERREVKHNEQFF,TGTGCCAGCAGCGGGTTTGAACGGCGGGAGGTTAAACACAATGAGCAGTTCTTC